This entry describes one TCR beta chain. Its antigen is currently not known. No base quality information exists; no much larger clone differs at one position. This specimen comes from a study of T cell changes during pregnancy in multiple sclerosis (dated by TCRdb to the late 2010s). General notes on the study: The study looked at changes in the T cell repertoire across pregnancy in women with multiple sclerosis.

Libraries came from the immunoSEQ multiplex PCR assay. The source is immuneACCESS, and TCRdb retained only in-frame sequences with V and J called. Part of the clones is not carried over; for the studies checked, unresolved V genes explain less than half of this, and the remainder is unexplained. The sample yields fewer than 85,000 clones; about 95% were counted once. 2% to 2.5% of the sample comes from the top ten. The CDR3 contains 16 residues, cysteine and phenylalanine counted. The sequence is cut down to CDR3 DNA, 48 bases in frame from base 1. CDR1 and CDR2, per the germline V gene, are MDHEN and SYDVKM. Deletion took 3 bases off V and 3 bases off J, with a span of 15 bases between the germline ends.

The TCR was taken from a female donor with multiple sclerosis, enrolled in a pregnancy study. In this chain, TRBV28 is recombined with TRBJ2-1; TRBD2 could be the D gene, as 6 bases match. Sequenced material: peripheral blood, taken in the third trimester of pregnancy. CDR3 loop: CASSLGSGLIYNEQFF. The DNA sequence is TGTGCCAGCAGTTTGGGTTCGGGACTCATCTACAATGAGCAGTTCTTC.